This section outlines one T cell receptor (beta chain) sequence together with its context. Reverse transcription used 0.5 to 1 ug RNA and random hexamers. MiXCR was run by TCRdb on the immunoSEQ multiplex PCR reads, yielding one entry per CDR3 protein. The table lists 150,000 to 200,000 distinct CDR3 sequences, 93% of them singletons, with approximately 0.14% in the top ten. This sample was taken from a study of CD8 T cells in Susac syndrome. This CDR3 has 16 residues. CDR1 and CDR2 from the germline V gene are SGHNT and YYREEE (reference sequence). Trimming took 5 bases from V and 4 from J; bases not matched to a gene: 10.

Sequencing was done on a sample of CD4+ T cells from PBMCs. This receptor was identified in a human donor in good health. The chain has TRBV5-4 and TRBJ2-3, with 10 bases identical to TRBD2. This chain's CDR3 is CASRSGASGGADTQYF. CDR3 DNA: TGTGCCAGCAGGTCCGGCGCTAGCGGGGGAGCAGATACGCAGTATTTT. Supplemented by reference TRBV5-4 and TRBJ2-3, the full variable domain reads ETGVTQSPTHLIKTRGQQVTLRCSSQSGHNTVSWYQQALGQGPQFIFQYYREEENGRGNFPPRFSGLQFPNYSSELNVNALELDDSALYLCASRSGASGGADTQYFGPGTRLTVL.